This T cell receptor beta chain appears in the sequencing data of a study of Ad26.COV2.S vaccination and SARS-CoV-2 variants. The CDR3 length is 14 residues. V lost 2 bases, J lost 2 bases, and 2 bases stayed unmatched. From germline, CDR1 is MNHNY and CDR2 SVGAGI (reference sequence). Worth noting for this clone: What it recognizes is unknown.

Study findings and constraints: People who got the vaccine or the placebo had similar non-spike TCR breadth.

The treatment here: some 19 received Ad26.COV2.S at low or high dose, single or two shots; roughly five received placebo; per-sample allocation not given. All samples were drawn on day 63, counting from the first vaccine or placebo injection. Profiling relied on immunoSEQ multiplex PCR, and the TCRdb table lists in-frame clones only, not all of them. Of hundreds of thousands of clones in the sample, nearly 90% are singletons; the top ten hold approximately 2.5%. The sequence was obtained from a person between 18 and 65 years old who received the Ad26.COV2.S COVID-19 vaccine or a placebo. Here the sequenced sample was peripheral blood, taken in a trial of Ad26.COV2.S vaccine versus placebo. V is TRBV6-6 and J is TRBJ2-5; 7 bases fit TRBD1. CDR3 nucleotide sequence: TGTGCCAGCAGTTACACGGGACAGCAAGAGACCCAGTACTTC. It translates to CASSYTGQQETQYF.